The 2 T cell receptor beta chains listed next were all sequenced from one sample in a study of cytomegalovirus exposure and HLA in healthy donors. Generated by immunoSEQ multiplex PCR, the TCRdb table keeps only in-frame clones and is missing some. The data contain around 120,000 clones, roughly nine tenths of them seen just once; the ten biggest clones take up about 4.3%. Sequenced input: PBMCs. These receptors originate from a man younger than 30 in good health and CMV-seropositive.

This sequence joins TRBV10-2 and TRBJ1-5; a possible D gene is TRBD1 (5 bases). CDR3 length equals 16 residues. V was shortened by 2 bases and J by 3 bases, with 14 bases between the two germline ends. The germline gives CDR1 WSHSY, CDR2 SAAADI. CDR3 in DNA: TGCGCCAGCAGTGAGACCGGGGGGGGATTCAATCAGCCCCAGCATTTT. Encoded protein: CASSETGGGFNQPQHF.

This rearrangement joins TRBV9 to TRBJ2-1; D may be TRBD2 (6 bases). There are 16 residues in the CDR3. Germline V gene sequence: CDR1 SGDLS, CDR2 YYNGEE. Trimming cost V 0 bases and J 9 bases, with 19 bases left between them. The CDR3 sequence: CASSVASGSGHGEQFF. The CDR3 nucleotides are TGTGCCAGCAGCGTAGCAAGCGGGTCTGGGCATGGTGAGCAGTTCTTC.